The 22 T cell receptor beta chains in this list originate from one sample, sequenced in a study of cytomegalovirus exposure and HLA in healthy donors. PCR employed 60 Vbeta and 13 Jbeta primers. TCRdb's copy holds only in-frame clones and misses some; the assay was immunoSEQ multiplex PCR. The sample has roughly 100,000 clones, around 63% seen once. Sequenced material: PBMCs. These receptors all come from a human donor in good health.

The rearrangement uses TRBV7-2 and TRBJ2-7; D is possibly TRBD1 (5 bases). The CDR3 runs to 15 residues. The V end lost 2 bases, the J end lost 3 bases, and 14 bases lay between the germline ends. Germline CDR1 reads SGHTA; CDR2 reads FQGNSA. The CDR3 is CASSLSRAGNYEQYF. The CDR3 DNA sequence: TGTGCCAGCAGCTTATCCCGGGCAGGGAACTACGAGCAGTACTTC.

The chain combines TRBV6-5 with TRBJ1-1; D gene uncertain. CDR1 and CDR2 (germline): MNHEY, SVGAGI. This CDR3 is 14 amino acids long. Trimming left V 6 bases short and J 1 base short, with 12 bases between. The chain's CDR3 is CASRTTTGNTEAFF. The CDR3 DNA follows: TGTGCCAGCAGAACAACGACGGGGAACACTGAAGCTTTCTTT.

The chain joins TRBV28 to TRBJ2-7; 7 nucleotides agree with TRBD1. With V trimmed by 6 bases and J by 3 bases, 5 bases remained unmatched. From germline, CDR1 is MDHEN and CDR2 SYDVKM. The CDR3 contains 13 residues. The CDR3 nucleotides are TGTGCCAGCAGCCTTCGGGACAGCTACGAGCAGTACTTC. Protein sequence: CASSLRDSYEQYF.

This chain links TRBV7-6 with TRBJ1-1; 10 bases agree with TRBD1. CDR1 is SGHVS and CDR2 is FNYEAQ in the germline V gene. This CDR3 spans 15 amino acids. Trimming removed 5 bases from V and 5 bases from J; junction bases left unmatched: 8. CDR3 in amino acids: CASSLRQGARTEAFF. In DNA form, the CDR3 reads TGTGCCAGCAGCCTCCGACAGGGGGCACGAACTGAAGCTTTCTTT.

This clone appeared a few times. The rearrangement joins TRBV5-4 to TRBJ2-3, with 7 bases matching TRBD2. This CDR3 contains 15 residues. The germline V gene has CDR1 SGHNT and CDR2 YYREEE (reference sequence). V gave up 0 bases and J gave up 4 bases; unmatched junction bases: 5. CDR3 amino acids: CASSLEVLAADTQYF. CDR3 bases: TGTGCCAGCAGCTTGGAAGTGCTAGCGGCAGATACGCAGTATTTT.

The chain uses TRBV7-9 and TRBJ2-1; 10 bases align to TRBD2. CDR1 and CDR2 from the germline V gene are SEHNR and FQNEAQ (reference sequence). The CDR3 runs to 15 residues. The J segment lost 4 bases and the V segment lost 5 bases, leaving 5 bases of the junction unmatched. DNA for the CDR3: TGTGCCAGCAGCCGAGGACTAGCGGATTACAATGAGCAGTTCTTC. This encodes CASSRGLADYNEQFF.

The V gene is TRBV11-1, the J gene TRBJ1-1, with a tentative D call TRBD1 (6 bases). The CDR3 totals 13 residues. Germline assignment: CDR1 SGHAT and CDR2 FQDESV (reference sequence). The V gene lost 8 bases and the J gene lost 1 base, with 11 bases spanning the gap. The DNA of the CDR3 is TGTGCCAGCGCAAGGACAGAGAACACTGAAGCTTTCTTT. It codes for CASARTENTEAFF.

The chain is built from TRBV5-1 and TRBJ1-1; 7 nucleotides agree with TRBD1. V was pared by 4 bases and J by 8 bases, with 11 bases of the junction left unmatched. The CDR3 extends over 14 amino acids. Germline-derived CDR1 and CDR2 are SGHRS and YFSETQ. As DNA, the CDR3 is TGCGCCAGCAGCCCGGGGGACAGCTCCTTCGAAGCTTTCTTT. Encoded protein: CASSPGDSSFEAFF.

This clone appeared a few times. This chain uses TRBV19 with TRBJ2-1; 11 bases are a match to TRBD2. Looked up from germline, CDR1 is LNHDA and CDR2 is SQIVND (reference sequence). Losses at the gene ends were 1 base for V and 7 bases for J; bases not matched to a gene: 3. This CDR3 has 15 amino acids. Written as DNA, the CDR3 is TGTGCCAGTAGTATAGGGCTAGCGGGAGGAAATGAGCAGTTCTTC. Amino acid sequence: CASSIGLAGGNEQFF.

The chain's CDR3 is CASSFRGMNTEAFF. The CDR3, as DNA: TGTGCCAGCAGTTTCCGGGGAATGAACACTGAAGCTTTCTTT. V gene TRBV27 combines with J gene TRBJ1-1; D is ambiguous. The CDR3 contains 14 residues. Trimming pared 3 bases from V and 0 bases from J, leaving 8 bases between. Germline lookup yields CDR1 MNHEY and CDR2 SMNVEV (reference sequence).

V is TRBV6-1 and J is TRBJ2-4; TRBD2 is a possible D gene (6 bases). V was pared by 2 bases and J by 6 bases, with 11 bases between. Per the germline V gene, CDR1 is MNHNS and CDR2 is SASEGT. This CDR3 spans 14 amino acids. The CDR3 sequence: CASSEFAGLNIQYF. CDR3 bases: TGTGCCAGCAGTGAATTCGCGGGACTAAACATTCAGTACTTC.

The V call is TRBV5-4, the J call TRBJ2-5, with a tentative D call TRBD1 (7 bases). CDR1 and CDR2 from the germline V gene are SGHNT and YYREEE (reference sequence). There are 16 residues in the CDR3. With 4 bases removed from V and 4 bases from J, the gap between germline ends came to 20 bases. CDR3 bases: TGTGCCAGCAGCCGGACCTCAACAGGGGACTCAGAGACCCAGTACTTC. The encoded protein is CASSRTSTGDSETQYF.

The gene calls are TRBV7-9 and TRBJ2-7; 7 nucleotides agree with TRBD2. The CDR3 has 15 amino acids. Germline values: CDR1 SEHNR, CDR2 FQNEAQ (reference sequence). V gave up 4 bases and J gave up 0 bases; unmatched junction bases: 6. This chain's CDR3 is CASSSPSGLSYEQYF. For the CDR3, the DNA is TGTGCCAGCAGCTCACCTAGCGGCCTCTCCTACGAGCAGTACTTC.

The J gene is TRBJ2-1, the V gene TRBV14; tentatively, D is TRBD2 (6 bases). Trimming removed 5 bases at V and 6 bases at J, with 11 bases between. The CDR3 sequence is 13 residues long. CDR1 is SGHDN and CDR2 is FVKESK in the germline V gene. The CDR3 DNA follows: TGTGCCAGCAGCGGGAGGCCGGGCAATGAGCAGTTCTTC. This sequence encodes CASSGRPGNEQFF.

This clone was seen more than once but under ten times. The rearrangement uses TRBV28 and TRBJ1-2, with 10 nucleotides matching TRBD1. With 6 bases clipped from V and 7 bases from J, the junction kept 11 bases outside the gene matches. This CDR3 has 15 amino acids. Germline lookup yields CDR1 MDHEN and CDR2 SYDVKM. The CDR3 DNA follows: TGTGCCAGCAGACACCCTGTGGGACAGGGGACTGGCTACACCTTC. It codes for CASRHPVGQGTGYTF.

The rearrangement joins TRBV5-1 to TRBJ2-5, with 7 nucleotides matching TRBD1. V shed 4 bases and J 3 bases; nucleotides not matched to a gene: 6. Per germline, CDR1 SGHRS and CDR2 YFSETQ. The CDR3 length is 14 residues. DNA for the CDR3: TGCGCCAGCAGCCTCCCCCAGGGGGAAGAGACCCAGTACTTC. The encoded protein is CASSLPQGEETQYF.

The chain has TRBV2 and TRBJ2-5, with a weak D call TRBD2 (5 bases). The ends were cut back, 3 bases at V and 4 bases at J, with 18 bases in the middle. Germline V gene sequence: CDR1 SNHLY, CDR2 FYNNEI. CDR3 size: 16 residues. CDR3 sequence (DNA): TGTGCCAGCAGTGACCCCCGTATGTCGGGATCAGAGACCCAGTACTTC. Its protein product is CASSDPRMSGSETQYF. Looking up the rest from reference TRBV2 and TRBJ2-5 gives the full variable domain: EPEVTQTPSHQVTQMGQEVILRCVPISNHLYFYWYRQILGQKVEFLVSFYNNEISEKSEIFDDQFSVERPDGSNFTLKIRSTKLEDSAMYFCASSDPRMSGSETQYFGPGTRLLVL.

The table lists this clone with a few counts. The chain couples TRBV5-6 to TRBJ2-1; 7 nucleotides match TRBD2. Unmatched junction bases numbered 0, after V lost 5 bases and J lost 4 bases. In germline, CDR1 is SGHDT, CDR2 YYEEEE. The CDR3 is 12 residues long. CDR3 coding DNA: TGTGCCAGCAGGGGAGGGTACAATGAGCAGTTCTTC. Translating gives CASRGGYNEQFF.

A single count supports this clone. Here the CDR3 DNA reads TGTGCCAGCAGGATGGACAGGGGATCCTATAATTCACCCCTCCACTTT. Amino acid sequence: CASRMDRGSYNSPLHF. The rearrangement links TRBV5-4 to TRBJ1-6; 9 bases line up with TRBD1. J lost 1 base, V lost 5 bases, and 4 bases had no gene match. The CDR3 spans 16 residues. Germline V gene sequence: CDR1 SGHNT, CDR2 YYREEE (reference sequence).

This clone came up a few times. V gene TRBV5-4 combines with J gene TRBJ2-7; 7 nucleotides line up with TRBD2. This CDR3 region has 15 residues. Per the germline V gene, CDR1 is SGHNT and CDR2 is YYREEE (reference sequence). J was trimmed by 3 bases and V by 0 bases; bases with no gene match: 6. The CDR3 bases are TGTGCCAGCAGCTTGGACGGCGGGGGTCGCTACGAGCAGTACTTC. It codes for CASSLDGGGRYEQYF.

The rearrangement joins TRBV4-1 to TRBJ1-2; D gene ambiguous. The CDR3 sequence is 15 residues long. V was pared by 5 bases and J by 5 bases, with 18 bases between. Germline CDR1 MGHRA, CDR2 YSYEKL. This chain's CDR3 is CASSEGGNFWYGYTF. The CDR3 coding sequence is TGCGCCAGCAGCGAAGGAGGGAATTTTTGGTATGGCTACACCTTC.

The chain links TRBV6-1 to TRBJ2-1, with D possibly TRBD1 on 6 matching bases. Trimming pared 1 base from V and 6 bases from J, leaving 7 bases between. The CDR3 extends over 13 amino acids. Germline values: CDR1 MNHNS, CDR2 SASEGT. DNA of the CDR3: TGTGCCAGCAGTGAAGTAGGGGGCAATGAGCAGTTCTTC. Translating gives CASSEVGGNEQFF.